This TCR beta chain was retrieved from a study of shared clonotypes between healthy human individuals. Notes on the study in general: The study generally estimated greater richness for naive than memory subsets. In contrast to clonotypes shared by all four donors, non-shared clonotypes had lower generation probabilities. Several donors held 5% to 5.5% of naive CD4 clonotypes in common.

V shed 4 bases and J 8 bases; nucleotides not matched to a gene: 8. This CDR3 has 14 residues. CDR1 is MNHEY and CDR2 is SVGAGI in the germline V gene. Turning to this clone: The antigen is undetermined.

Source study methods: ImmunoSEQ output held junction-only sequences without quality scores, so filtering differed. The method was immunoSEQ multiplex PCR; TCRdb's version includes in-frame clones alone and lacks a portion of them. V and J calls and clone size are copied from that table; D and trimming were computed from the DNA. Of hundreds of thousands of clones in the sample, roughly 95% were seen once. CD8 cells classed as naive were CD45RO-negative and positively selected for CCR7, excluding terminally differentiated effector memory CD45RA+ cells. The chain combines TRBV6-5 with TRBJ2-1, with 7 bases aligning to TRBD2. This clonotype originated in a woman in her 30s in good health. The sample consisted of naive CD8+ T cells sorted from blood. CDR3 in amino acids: CASSFFSGRDEQFF. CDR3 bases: TGTGCCAGCAGTTTTTTTTCTGGGAGGGATGAGCAGTTCTTC.